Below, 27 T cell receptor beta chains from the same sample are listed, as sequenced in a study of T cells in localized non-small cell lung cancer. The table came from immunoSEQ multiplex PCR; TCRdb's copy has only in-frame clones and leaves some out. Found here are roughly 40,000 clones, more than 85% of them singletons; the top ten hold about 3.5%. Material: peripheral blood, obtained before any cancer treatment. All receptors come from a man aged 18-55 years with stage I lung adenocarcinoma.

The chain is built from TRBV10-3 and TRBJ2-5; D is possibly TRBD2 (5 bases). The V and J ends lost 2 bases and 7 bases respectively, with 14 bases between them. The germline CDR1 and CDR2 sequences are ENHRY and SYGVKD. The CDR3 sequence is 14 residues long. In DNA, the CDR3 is TGTGCCATCAGTGAGCCCCTAGCTAGTGCGACCCAGTACTTC. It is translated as CAISEPLASATQYF.

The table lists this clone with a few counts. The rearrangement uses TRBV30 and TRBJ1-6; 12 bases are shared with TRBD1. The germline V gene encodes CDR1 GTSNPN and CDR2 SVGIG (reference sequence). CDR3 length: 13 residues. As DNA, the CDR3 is TGTGCGGGACAGGGGGCAATGAATTCACCCCTCCACTTT. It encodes CAGQGAMNSPLHF. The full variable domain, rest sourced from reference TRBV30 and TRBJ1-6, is SQTIHQWPATLVQPVGSPLSLECTVEGTSNPNLYWYRQAAGRGLQLLFYSVGIGQISSEVPQNLSASRPQDRQFILSSKKLLLSDSGFYLCAGQGAMNSPLHFGNGTRLTVT.

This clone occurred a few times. Here the CDR3 reads CASSRPASANYGYTF. CDR3 nucleotide sequence: TGTGCCAGCAGCCGTCCCGCAAGCGCTAACTATGGCTACACCTTC. This rearrangement joins TRBV7-2 to TRBJ1-2; D not resolved. V lost 5 bases to trimming and J lost 0 bases, with 13 bases between them. This CDR3 region has 15 residues. Germline values: CDR1 SGHTA, CDR2 FQGNSA.

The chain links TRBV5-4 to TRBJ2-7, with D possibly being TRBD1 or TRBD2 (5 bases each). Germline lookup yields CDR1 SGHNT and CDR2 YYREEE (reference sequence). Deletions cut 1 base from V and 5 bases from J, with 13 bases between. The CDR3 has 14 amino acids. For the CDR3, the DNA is TGTGCCAGCAGCTTGCAGGCAGGGAGCCACGAGCAGTACTTC. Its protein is CASSLQAGSHEQYF.

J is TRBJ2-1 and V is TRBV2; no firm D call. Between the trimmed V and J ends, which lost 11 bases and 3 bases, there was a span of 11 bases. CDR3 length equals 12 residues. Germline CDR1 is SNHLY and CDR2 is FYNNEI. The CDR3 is CAPVIIYNEQFF. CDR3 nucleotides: TGTGCCCCGGTGATTATCTACAATGAGCAGTTCTTC.

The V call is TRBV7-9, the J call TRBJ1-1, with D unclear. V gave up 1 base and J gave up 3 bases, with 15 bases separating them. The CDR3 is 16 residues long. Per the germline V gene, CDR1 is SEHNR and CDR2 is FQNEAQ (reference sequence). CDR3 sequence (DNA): TGTGCCAGCAGCTTAGGGCCACGGACTGGGGACACTGAAGCTTTCTTT. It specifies CASSLGPRTGDTEAFF.

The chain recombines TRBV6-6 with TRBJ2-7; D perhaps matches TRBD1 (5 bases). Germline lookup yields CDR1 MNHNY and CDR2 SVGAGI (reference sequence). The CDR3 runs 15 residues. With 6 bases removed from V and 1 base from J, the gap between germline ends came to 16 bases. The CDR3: CASRERQFSSYEQYF. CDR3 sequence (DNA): TGTGCCAGCAGGGAACGACAGTTCTCATCCTACGAGCAGTACTTC.

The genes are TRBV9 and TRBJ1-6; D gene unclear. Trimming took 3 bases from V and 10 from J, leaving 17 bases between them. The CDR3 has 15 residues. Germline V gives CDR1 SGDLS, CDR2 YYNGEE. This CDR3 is CASSATVGNNSPLHF. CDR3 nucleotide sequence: TGTGCCAGCAGCGCCACAGTCGGCAACAACTCACCCCTCCACTTT.

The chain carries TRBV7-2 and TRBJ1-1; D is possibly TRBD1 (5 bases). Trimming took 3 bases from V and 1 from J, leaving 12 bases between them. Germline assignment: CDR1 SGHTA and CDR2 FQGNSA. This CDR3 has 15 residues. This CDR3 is CASSFYLTGNTEAFF. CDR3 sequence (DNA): TGTGCCAGCAGCTTTTACTTAACAGGGAACACTGAAGCTTTCTTT. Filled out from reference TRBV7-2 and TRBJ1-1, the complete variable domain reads GAGVSQSPSNKVTEKGKDVELRCDPISGHTALYWYRQSLGQGLEFLIYFQGNSAPDKSGLPSDRFSAERTGGSVSTLTIQRTQQEDSAVYLCASSFYLTGNTEAFFGQGTRLTVV.

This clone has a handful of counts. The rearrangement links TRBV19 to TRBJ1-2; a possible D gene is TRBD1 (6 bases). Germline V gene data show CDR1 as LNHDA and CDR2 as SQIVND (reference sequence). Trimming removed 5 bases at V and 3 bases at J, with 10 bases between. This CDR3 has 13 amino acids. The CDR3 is CASSQGWYYGYTF. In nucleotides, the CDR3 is TGTGCCAGTAGTCAGGGGTGGTACTATGGCTACACCTTC.

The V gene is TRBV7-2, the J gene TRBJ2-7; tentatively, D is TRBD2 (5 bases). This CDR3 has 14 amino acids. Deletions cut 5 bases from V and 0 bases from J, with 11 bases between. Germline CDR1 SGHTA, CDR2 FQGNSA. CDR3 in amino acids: CASSTGRGSYEQYF. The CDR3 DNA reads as TGTGCCAGCAGCACCGGACGGGGCTCCTACGAGCAGTACTTC.

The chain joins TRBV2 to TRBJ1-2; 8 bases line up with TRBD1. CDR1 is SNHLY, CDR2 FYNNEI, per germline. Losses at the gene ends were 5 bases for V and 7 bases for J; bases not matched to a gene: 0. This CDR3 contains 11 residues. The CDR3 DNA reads TGTGCCAGCAGTACAGGGGGTGGCTACACCTTC. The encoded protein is CASSTGGGYTF.

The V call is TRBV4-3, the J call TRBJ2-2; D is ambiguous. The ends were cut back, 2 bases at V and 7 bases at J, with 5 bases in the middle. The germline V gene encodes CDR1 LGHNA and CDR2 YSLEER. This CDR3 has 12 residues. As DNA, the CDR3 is TGCGCCAGCAGCCAATTAGACGGGGAGCTGTTTTTT. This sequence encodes CASSQLDGELFF.

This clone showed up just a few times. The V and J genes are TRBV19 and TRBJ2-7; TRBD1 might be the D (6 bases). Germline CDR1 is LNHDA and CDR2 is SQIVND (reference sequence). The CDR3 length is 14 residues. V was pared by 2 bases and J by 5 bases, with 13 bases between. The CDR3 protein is CASSIIGQMDEQYF. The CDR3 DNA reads TGTGCCAGTAGTATAATCGGACAGATGGACGAGCAGTACTTC.

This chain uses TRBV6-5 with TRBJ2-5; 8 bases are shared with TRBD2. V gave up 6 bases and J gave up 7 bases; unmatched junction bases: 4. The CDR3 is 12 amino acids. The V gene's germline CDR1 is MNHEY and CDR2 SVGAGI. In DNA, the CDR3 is TGTGCCAGCAGCCGGGGGGGAGGGACCCAGTACTTC. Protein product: CASSRGGGTQYF.

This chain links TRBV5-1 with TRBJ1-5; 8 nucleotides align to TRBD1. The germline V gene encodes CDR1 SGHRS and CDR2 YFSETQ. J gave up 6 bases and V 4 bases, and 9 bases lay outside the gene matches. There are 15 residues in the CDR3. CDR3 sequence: CASSLDRGWSQPQHF. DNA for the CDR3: TGCGCCAGCAGCCTAGACAGGGGTTGGTCTCAGCCCCAGCATTTT. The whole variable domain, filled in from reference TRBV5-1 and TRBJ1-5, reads KAGVTQTPRYLIKTRGQQVTLSCSPISGHRSVSWYQQTPGQGLQFLFEYFSETQRNKGNFPGRFSGRQFSNSRSEMNVSTLELGDSALYLCASSLDRGWSQPQHFGDGTRLSIL.

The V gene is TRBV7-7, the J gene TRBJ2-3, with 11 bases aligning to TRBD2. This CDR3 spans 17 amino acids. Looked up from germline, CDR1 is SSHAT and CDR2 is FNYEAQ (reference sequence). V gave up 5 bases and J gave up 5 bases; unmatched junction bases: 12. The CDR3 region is CASSPGIAGGQQDTQYF. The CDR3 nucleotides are TGTGCCAGCAGCCCCGGGATAGCGGGGGGGCAACAAGATACGCAGTATTTT.

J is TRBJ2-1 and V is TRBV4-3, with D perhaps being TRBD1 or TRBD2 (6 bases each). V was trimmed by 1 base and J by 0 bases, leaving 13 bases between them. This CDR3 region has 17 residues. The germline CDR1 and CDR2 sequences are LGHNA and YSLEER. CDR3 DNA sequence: TGCGCCAGCAGCCAAGTTTTAGGGGGGAGCTCCTACAATGAGCAGTTCTTC. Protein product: CASSQVLGGSSYNEQFF.

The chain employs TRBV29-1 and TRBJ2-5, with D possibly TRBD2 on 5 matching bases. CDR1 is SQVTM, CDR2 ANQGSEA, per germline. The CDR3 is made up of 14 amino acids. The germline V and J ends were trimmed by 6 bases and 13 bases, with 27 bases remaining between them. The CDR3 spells CSVDRTESPGVAYF. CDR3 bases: TGCAGCGTAGACCGCACCGAAAGCCCCGGGGTGGCGTACTTC.

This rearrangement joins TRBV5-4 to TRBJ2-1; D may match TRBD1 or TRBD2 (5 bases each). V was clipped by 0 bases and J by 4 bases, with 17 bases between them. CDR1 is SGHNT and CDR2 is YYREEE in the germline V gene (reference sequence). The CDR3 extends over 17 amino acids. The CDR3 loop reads CASSLVFTGPPYNEQFF. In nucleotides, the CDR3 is TGTGCCAGCAGCTTGGTCTTTACGGGGCCCCCTTACAATGAGCAGTTCTTC.

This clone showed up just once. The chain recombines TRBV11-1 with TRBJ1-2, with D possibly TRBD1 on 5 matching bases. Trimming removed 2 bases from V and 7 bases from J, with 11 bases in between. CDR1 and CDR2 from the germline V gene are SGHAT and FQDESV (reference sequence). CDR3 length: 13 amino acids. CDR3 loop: CASSLRRGGGYTF. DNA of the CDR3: TGTGCCAGCAGCTTACGAAGGGGAGGTGGCTACACCTTC. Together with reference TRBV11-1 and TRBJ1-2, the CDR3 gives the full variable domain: EAEVAQSPRYKITEKSQAVAFWCDPISGHATLYWYRQILGQGPELLVQFQDESVVDDSQLPKDRFSAERLKGVDSTLKIQPAELGDSAMYLCASSLRRGGGYTFGSGTRLTVV.

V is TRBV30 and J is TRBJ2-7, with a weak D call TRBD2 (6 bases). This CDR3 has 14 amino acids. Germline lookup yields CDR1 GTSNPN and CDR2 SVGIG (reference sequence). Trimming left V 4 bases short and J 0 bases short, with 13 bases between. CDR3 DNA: TGTGCCTGGACGGTCGGTAGCGGCTCCTACGAGCAGTACTTC. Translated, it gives CAWTVGSGSYEQYF.

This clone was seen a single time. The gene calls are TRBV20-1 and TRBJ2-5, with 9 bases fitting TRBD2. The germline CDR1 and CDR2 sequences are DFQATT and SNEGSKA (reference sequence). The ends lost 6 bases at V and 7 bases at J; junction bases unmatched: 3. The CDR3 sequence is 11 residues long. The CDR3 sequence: CSAKTSGTQYF. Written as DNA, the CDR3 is TGCAGTGCCAAGACTAGCGGGACCCAGTACTTC.

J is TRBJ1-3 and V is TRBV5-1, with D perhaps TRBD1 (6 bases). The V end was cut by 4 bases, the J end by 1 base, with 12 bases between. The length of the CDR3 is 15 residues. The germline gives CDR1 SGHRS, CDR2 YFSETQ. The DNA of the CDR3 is TGCGCCAGCAGCAGAATACAGGGATCTGGAAACACCATATATTTT. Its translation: CASSRIQGSGNTIYF.

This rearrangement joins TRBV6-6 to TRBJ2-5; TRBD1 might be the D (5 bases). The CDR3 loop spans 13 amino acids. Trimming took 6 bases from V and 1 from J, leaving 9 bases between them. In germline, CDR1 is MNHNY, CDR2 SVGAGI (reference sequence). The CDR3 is CASSRQSQETQYF. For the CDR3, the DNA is TGTGCCAGCAGCCGACAGTCCCAAGAGACCCAGTACTTC.

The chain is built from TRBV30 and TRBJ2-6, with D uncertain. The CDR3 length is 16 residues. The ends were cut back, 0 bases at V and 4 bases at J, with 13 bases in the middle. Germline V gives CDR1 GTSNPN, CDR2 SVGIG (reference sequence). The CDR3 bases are TGTGCCTGGAGTGTACCTCCCCTCGCCGGGGCCAACGTCCTGACTTTC. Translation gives CAWSVPPLAGANVLTF.

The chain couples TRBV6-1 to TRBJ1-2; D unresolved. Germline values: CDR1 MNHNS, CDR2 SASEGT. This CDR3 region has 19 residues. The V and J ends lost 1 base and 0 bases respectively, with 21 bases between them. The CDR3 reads CASSEEKPTRRGANYGYTF. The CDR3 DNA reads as TGTGCCAGCAGTGAAGAAAAGCCCACAAGACGCGGGGCTAACTATGGCTACACCTTC.